This entry describes one T cell receptor (beta chain). What it binds is unknown. A read error may produce the germline difference seen at one junction end. The data belong to a study of T-cell memory formation after mild COVID-19. Regarding the study as a whole: Day 15 to 85 contractors were CD4/CD8 balanced; later expanders leaned CD4+.

A single record per CDR3 protein comes from TCRdb applying MiXCR to the 5' RACE reads. The sample comprises almost 550,000 distinct CDR3 sequences, about a fifth of which are singletons, and roughly an eighth rests with the top ten. This CDR3 comprises 12 residues. CDR1 and CDR2 (germline): LGHDT, YNNKEL (reference sequence). The sample was PBMCs or a T cell subset sorted from them (not recorded which). This clonotype originated in an adult woman who had mild COVID-19 (a few samples of this study predate the infection). Cell type and time point are not known. The chain uses TRBV3-1 and TRBJ2-1; no clear D gene. Here the CDR3 reads CASSHLINKQFF. In DNA form, the CDR3 reads TGTGCCAGCAGCCATCTCATCAATAAGCAGTTCTTC.